This T cell receptor (beta chain) is drawn from a study of regulatory T cells in long-lasting Graves disease. CDR3 regions were amplified by Arm-PCR using iRepertoire HTBI primers to build TCR beta libraries. TCRdb itself ran the multiplex PCR reads through MiXCR, one entry per CDR3 protein. The sample includes some 460,000 distinct CDR3 sequences, 15% to 20% of them seen just once. The CDR3 has 16 amino acids. V gave up 2 bases and J gave up 8 bases, with 19 bases separating them. Time point of the sample: newly diagnosed GD, antithyroid drugs for less than 3 months. From RNA extracted from PBMCs, the TCR library was made. This clonotype was seen at least ten times. These records were also assigned to another study, of T cells in Graves' hyperthyroidism and ophthalmopathy. That report adds: The blood repertoire included most of the expanded thyroid clonotypes above 0.001.

The specimen was peripheral blood mononuclear cells (PBMCs), collected at new diagnosis, from a patient treated with antithyroid drugs. The TCR originated in a man aged 35-49 years with Graves disease. The rearrangement links TRBV12-3 or TRBV12-4 to TRBJ2-1; D gene ambiguous. The CDR3 DNA follows: TGTGCCAGCAGTTTAATCTGGCGGCAGACGAGGTATGAGCAGTTCTTC. This sequence encodes CASSLIWRQTRYEQFF.